This is a list of T cell receptor beta chains from one sample in a study of tissue T cells after allogeneic stem cell transplantation. The data were produced by immunoSEQ multiplex PCR, yet TCRdb's version contains in-frame clones alone and is incomplete. The data show more than 20,000 clones, with about 89% seen just once and about 2% held by the top ten. The sample was blood, taken before transplantation. The receptors originated from an older male donor who later had graft-versus-host disease after an allogeneic stem cell transplant. Each CDR3 is given with its conserved first and last residue. The order of the fields is J gene, D gene, clone size, V gene, CDR3 protein, CDR3 DNA. D genes are given only for firm matches. Size values are once, few and many counts, or a class for expanded clones, and some rows have none.

J: TRBJ2-3
D: -
size: -
V: TRBV9
CDR3: CASSVGPLATQYF
DNA: TGTGCCAGCAGCGTAGGCCCGTTGGCTACGCAGTATTTT

J: TRBJ1-5
D: -
size: -
V: TRBV27
CDR3: CASSRGNSNQPQHF
DNA: TGTGCCAGCAGTAGAGGGAATAGCAATCAGCCCCAGCATTTT

J: TRBJ2-1
D: -
size: once
V: TRBV3-1/TRBV3-2
CDR3: CASSQHKGEQFF
DNA: TGTGCCAGCAGCCAACATAAGGGGGAGCAGTTCTTC

J: TRBJ2-3
D: -
size: -
V: TRBV7-8
CDR3: CASSLASTASTQYF
DNA: TGTGCCAGCAGCTTAGCATCGACAGCAAGCACGCAGTATTTT

J: TRBJ2-7
D: -
size: -
V: TRBV6-5
CDR3: CASSPPGRISYEQYF
DNA: TGTGCCAGCAGTCCCCCGGGACGCATCTCCTACGAGCAGTACTTC

J: TRBJ2-7
D: TRBD1
size: -
V: TRBV7-9
CDR3: CASSLGTGDEQYF
DNA: TGTGCCAGCAGCTTAGGGACAGGGGACGAGCAGTACTTC

J: TRBJ2-1
D: TRBD2
size: once
V: TRBV28
CDR3: CASSLGLAASSYNEQFF
DNA: TGTGCCAGCAGTTTAGGGCTAGCGGCGAGCTCCTACAATGAGCAGTTCTTC

J: TRBJ1-2
D: -
size: -
V: TRBV9
CDR3: CASSVAASTRGYTF
DNA: TGTGCCAGCAGCGTAGCTGCCTCAACCAGGGGCTACACCTTC

J: TRBJ2-3
D: -
size: -
V: TRBV6-2/TRBV6-3
CDR3: CASSYGPTDTQYF
DNA: TGTGCCAGCAGTTACGGCCCCACAGATACGCAGTATTTT

J: TRBJ2-5
D: TRBD2
size: -
V: TRBV3-1/TRBV3-2
CDR3: CASSDFSRGLAVETQYF
DNA: TGTGCCAGCAGCGACTTCTCGAGGGGACTAGCTGTAGAGACCCAGTACTTC

J: TRBJ2-3
D: TRBD1
size: -
V: TRBV20-1
CDR3: CSASRAGQGSDTQYF
DNA: TGCAGTGCTAGTAGGGCGGGACAGGGCTCAGATACGCAGTATTTT

J: TRBJ2-1
D: -
size: once
V: TRBV7-7
CDR3: CASSLGSYNEQFF
DNA: TGTGCCAGCAGCTTAGGCTCCTACAATGAGCAGTTCTTC

J: TRBJ1-5
D: -
size: -
V: TRBV5-5
CDR3: CASSLAQGSNQPQHF
DNA: TGTGCCAGCAGCTTGGCGCAGGGGAGCAATCAGCCCCAGCATTTT

J: TRBJ1-5
D: -
size: -
V: TRBV7-3
CDR3: CASSPTGNQPQHF
DNA: TGTGCCAGCAGCCCCACAGGGAATCAGCCCCAGCATTTT

J: TRBJ1-2
D: TRBD1
size: -
V: TRBV10-3
CDR3: CAIVTGSYGYTF
DNA: TGTGCCATAGTGACAGGGTCCTATGGCTACACCTTC

J: TRBJ1-2
D: TRBD1
size: -
V: TRBV5-1
CDR3: CASSYGQGAYGYTF
DNA: TGCGCCAGCAGCTACGGACAGGGGGCCTATGGCTACACCTTC

J: TRBJ2-1
D: TRBD1
size: -
V: TRBV4-1
CDR3: CASSQEHRQGRGEQFF
DNA: TGCGCCAGCAGCCAGGAACACCGACAGGGGCGGGGTGAGCAGTTCTTC

J: TRBJ2-1
D: -
size: -
V: TRBV20-1
CDR3: CSASGGGNEQFF
DNA: TGCAGTGCTAGTGGGGGTGGCAATGAGCAGTTCTTC

J: TRBJ1-2
D: -
size: -
V: TRBV6-5
CDR3: CASSYGGAGYTF
DNA: TGTGCCAGCAGTTACGGGGGGGCGGGCTACACCTTC

J: TRBJ2-1
D: -
size: -
V: TRBV4-3
CDR3: CASSPQPTRPGGYNEQFF
DNA: TGCGCCAGCAGCCCGCAACCCACTAGACCTGGAGGGTACAATGAGCAGTTCTTC

J: TRBJ2-2
D: -
size: -
V: TRBV6-5
CDR3: CASSGNTGELFF
DNA: TGTGCCAGCAGCGGGAACACCGGGGAGCTGTTTTTT

J: TRBJ1-1
D: -
size: -
V: TRBV7-9
CDR3: CASSAGATEAFF
DNA: TGTGCCAGCAGCGCCGGGGCGACTGAAGCTTTCTTT

J: TRBJ2-7
D: -
size: once
V: TRBV5-1
CDR3: CASSLVGTAYEQYF
DNA: TGCGCCAGCAGCTTGGTTGGGACGGCCTACGAGCAGTACTTC

J: TRBJ2-5
D: -
size: -
V: TRBV7-9
CDR3: CASSSTGWETQYF
DNA: TGTGCCAGCAGCTCTACAGGGTGGGAGACCCAGTACTTC

J: TRBJ1-5
D: -
size: -
V: TRBV5-1
CDR3: CASSPSGSYNQPQHF
DNA: TGCGCCAGCAGCCCCTCCGGGTCTTACAATCAGCCCCAGCATTTT